The sequence of this T cell receptor beta chain was determined in a study of CD8 T cells in Susac syndrome. When the RNA was reverse transcribed, random hexamers were used with an input of about 0.5 to 1 ug. A single record per CDR3 protein comes from TCRdb applying MiXCR to the immunoSEQ multiplex PCR reads. The sample has more than 250,000 distinct CDR3 sequences; roughly nine tenths are singletons. Sequencing of TCR beta was performed on blood CD8+ T cells and on blood CD4+ T cells. V lost 4 bases to trimming and J lost 4 bases, with 17 bases between them. Germline CDR1 and CDR2: SGHRS and YFSETQ. The CDR3 sequence is 15 residues long.

The source of this sequence is a human donor with multiple sclerosis. The J gene is TRBJ2-5, the V gene TRBV5-1; no firm D call. Material for sequencing was CD4+ T cells from PBMCs. DNA for the CDR3: TGCGCCAGCAGCCCGGGTCGGCCGGACGGAGAGACCCAGTACTTC. Residues: CASSPGRPDGETQYF.